This T cell receptor beta chain derives from a study of blood T cell repertoires in COVID-19 (dated by TCRdb to between 2020 and 2021). In the study overall: The collaborator samples originated in the United States, Italy and Spain and spanned the acute and convalescent phases of COVID-19. The material from the prospective study consisted of cDNA or gDNA derived from T cells, B-cell-depleted T cells, or PBMCs. Deeply sampled blood TCRbeta repertoires from subjects exposed to, actively infected with, or recovered from COVID-19 were included in the dataset. The repertoires were released in a freely available public database intended as a resource for research on the immune response to SARS-CoV-2. Samples were obtained from the ongoing ImmuneRACE study (first 160 participants) and from 1,254 subjects provided by 6 global collaborators. Sample metadata almost always included a de-identified subject ID, COVID-19 status, age in years and sex. Where HLA class I and class II types were available, the types were taken from metadata supplied by the sample provider, not from assay-based typing.

The CDR3 measures 15 amino acids from cysteine to phenylalanine. Of the read, only the CDR3 DNA is kept; its 45 bases are in frame from base 1. CDR1 and CDR2 are drawn from the germline V gene: SGDLS, YYNGEE. V loses 0 bases of germline sequence and J loses 0 bases, and the interval between the two ends is 8 bases. TCRbeta CDR3 regions were amplified from genomic DNA by means of the immunoSEQ Assay, a bias-controlled multiplex PCR. As for the original processing: Nucleated cell counts per sample were estimated from amplification of reference gene primers within the assay. To quantify the absolute abundance of each unique TCRbeta CDR3 rearrangement, sequence reads were collapsed and filtered. For each sample, productive Simpson clonality was calculated as the square root of Simpson's diversity index across productive rearrangements. The immuneACCESS repertoire file appears here via TCRdb, limited to in-frame rearrangements. These files lack a portion of the clones; in checked studies, under half of the deficit traces to unresolved V genes, and the cause of the others is not known. That table gives V, J and clone size, and the DNA gave D and trimming. The sample table records 380,000 or so clones; 88% of these occur just once. The top ten clonotypes cover around 2% of the sample.

Enrolling through a virtual design, the prospective study's participants ranged in age from roughly 18 to 100 years and lived across around 25 United States geographic areas. To assign participants to cohorts, the prospective study relied on clinical history that participants themselves reported in a screening survey and a study questionnaire. Mobile phlebotomists in the prospective study collected whole blood, serum and a nasopharyngeal or oropharyngeal swab from every participant. Over an approximately 2-month period, participants in the prospective study had the option of providing additional blood draws and questionnaires. Prospective study blood samples were shipped either frozen or at room temperature before DNA extraction. A word on this clone: The clone's antigen remains unknown. Per-nucleotide qualities are absent, and no much larger clonotype sits a single base away.

The paper's findings and limits, for the study overall: Clinical and demographic metadata were provided uncurated, with the amount varying by source and participant.

This TCR derives from a woman between 35 and 50 years old with acute COVID-19. The chain links TRBV9 with TRBJ2-3; perhaps TRBD1 is the D gene, with 6 bases matching. Sequenced sample: PBMCs or T cells enriched from blood (not recorded which). The DNA sequence is given as TGTGCCAGCAGCGTAGAGGGACACAGCACAGATACGCAGTATTTT. Its translation reads: CASSVEGHSTDTQYF. Outside the CDR3, residues come from the reference TRBV9 and TRBJ2-3 proteins, so the full variable domain is: DSGVTQTPKHLITATGQRVTLRCSPRSGDLSVYWYQQSLDQGLQFLIQYYNGEERAKGNILERFSAQQFPDLHSELNLSSLELGDSALYFCASSVEGHSTDTQYFGPGTRLTVL.